The following is a T cell receptor beta chain sequence with its context. Authors' data handling: Using reference gene primer amplification, nucleated cell counts were estimated. Generated by immunoSEQ multiplex PCR, the TCRdb table keeps only in-frame clones and is missing some. The DNA gave D and trimming, while V, J and clone size come from that table. The repertoire has approximately 98,000 clones, 82% of them found once; the top ten carry 15% to 20%. V dropped 7 bases and J dropped 6; count of bases not matched to a gene: 8. This CDR3 region has 14 residues. The V gene's germline CDR1 is MDHEN and CDR2 SYDVKM. The data stem from a study of blood T cell repertoires in COVID-19. The wider study: Sources were T cells, B-cell-depleted T cells, or PBMCs; the material itself was cDNA or gDNA.

This chain joins TRBV28 and TRBJ2-2, with 7 bases that match TRBD1. Material: peripheral blood. This TCR derives from a man older than 75 with acute or convalescent COVID-19. The DNA of the CDR3 is TGTGCCAGCATCCGACAGGGCGGCGCCGGGGAGCTGTTTTTT. This sequence encodes CASIRQGGAGELFF. Looking up the rest from reference TRBV28 and TRBJ2-2 gives the full variable domain: DVKVTQSSRYLVKRTGEKVFLECVQDMDHENMFWYRQDPGLGLRLIYFSYDVKMKEKGDIPEGYSVSREKKERFSLILESASTNQTSMYLCASIRQGGAGELFFGEGSRLTVL.